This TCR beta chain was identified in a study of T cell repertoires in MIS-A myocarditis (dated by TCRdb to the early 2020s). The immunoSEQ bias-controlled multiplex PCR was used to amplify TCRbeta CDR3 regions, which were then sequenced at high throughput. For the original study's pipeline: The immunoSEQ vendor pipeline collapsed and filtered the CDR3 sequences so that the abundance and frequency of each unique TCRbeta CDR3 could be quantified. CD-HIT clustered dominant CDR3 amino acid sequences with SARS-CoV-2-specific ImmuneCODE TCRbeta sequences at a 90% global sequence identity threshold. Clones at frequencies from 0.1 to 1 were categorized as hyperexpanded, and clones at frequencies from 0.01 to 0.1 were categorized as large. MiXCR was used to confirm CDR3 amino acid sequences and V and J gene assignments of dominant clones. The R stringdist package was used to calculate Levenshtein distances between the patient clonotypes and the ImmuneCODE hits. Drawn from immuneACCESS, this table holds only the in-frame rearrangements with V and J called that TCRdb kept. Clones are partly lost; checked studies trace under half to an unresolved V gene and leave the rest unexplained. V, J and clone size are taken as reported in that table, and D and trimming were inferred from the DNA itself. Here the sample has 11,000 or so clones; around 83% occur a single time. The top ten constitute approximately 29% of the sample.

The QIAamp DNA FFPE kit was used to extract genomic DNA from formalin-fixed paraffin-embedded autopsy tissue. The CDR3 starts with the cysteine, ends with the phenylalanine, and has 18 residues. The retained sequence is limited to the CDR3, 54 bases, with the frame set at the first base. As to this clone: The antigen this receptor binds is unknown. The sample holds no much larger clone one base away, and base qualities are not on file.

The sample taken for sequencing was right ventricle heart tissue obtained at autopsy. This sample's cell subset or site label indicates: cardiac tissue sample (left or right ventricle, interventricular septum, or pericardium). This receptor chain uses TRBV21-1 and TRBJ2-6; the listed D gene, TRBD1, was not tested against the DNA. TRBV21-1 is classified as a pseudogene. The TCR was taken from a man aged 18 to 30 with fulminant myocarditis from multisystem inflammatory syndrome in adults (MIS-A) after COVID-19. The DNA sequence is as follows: TGTGCCAGCAGCAAAGGACAGGGAAACTCTTCTGGGGCCAACGTCCTGACTTTC. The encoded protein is CASSKGQGNSSGANVLTF.